The 24 T cell receptor beta chains below come from one sample, sequenced in a study of cytomegalovirus exposure and HLA in healthy donors. Clones were sequenced by immunoSEQ multiplex PCR, and TCRdb holds only the in-frame ones, with some missing. The table records around 55,000 clones, about 93% of them present only once. Sequencing input: PBMCs. Receptors originate from a young man in good health and CMV-seronegative.

The V gene is TRBV5-8, the J gene TRBJ2-1; 12 bases agree with TRBD2. V lost 0 bases, J lost 8 bases, and 0 bases stayed unmatched. In germline, CDR1 is SGHTS, CDR2 YDEGEE. This CDR3 contains 14 residues. CDR3: CASSLGLAGDEQFF. In DNA, the CDR3 is TGTGCCAGCAGCTTGGGACTAGCGGGGGATGAGCAGTTCTTC.

This rearrangement joins TRBV4-1 to TRBJ2-3, with TRBD1 as a possible D gene (5 bases). The V and J ends lost 4 bases and 0 bases respectively, with 14 bases between them. The germline V gene encodes CDR1 MGHRA and CDR2 YSYEKL. CDR3 length: 16 residues. The CDR3 DNA follows: TGCGCCAGCAGCCCTCGGACACTCATCAGCACAGATACGCAGTATTTT. The encoded protein is CASSPRTLISTDTQYF.

The gene calls are TRBV9 and TRBJ2-1; 10 bases agree with TRBD2. V was clipped by 0 bases and J by 7 bases; unmatched bases: 13. The germline gives CDR1 SGDLS, CDR2 YYNGEE. This CDR3 comprises 18 residues. The CDR3 region has the DNA TGTGCCAGCAGCGTAGCTGTTAGTTCTAGCGGGAGTAGAAATGAGCAGTTCTTC. This codes for CASSVAVSSSGSRNEQFF.

This chain uses TRBV6-1 with TRBJ1-2; D call uncertain. Germline values: CDR1 MNHNS, CDR2 SASEGT. The CDR3 sequence is 11 residues long. V dropped 2 bases and J dropped 7 bases, with 5 bases sitting between them. This CDR3 is CASSESSGYTF. The CDR3 nucleotides read TGTGCCAGCAGTGAAAGTAGTGGCTACACCTTC.

This chain uses TRBV6-6 with TRBJ1-1, with D unclear. Trimming stripped 6 bases from V and 10 bases from J, with 3 bases between. CDR1 and CDR2 (germline): MNHNY, SVGAGI (reference sequence). The CDR3 is made up of 8 amino acids. CDR3 sequence reads: CASSVAFF. CDR3 nucleotide sequence: TGTGCCAGCAGCGTAGCTTTCTTT.

This clone occurred once. The V gene is TRBV9, the J gene TRBJ2-1, with 8 bases identical to TRBD2. The CDR3 has 15 amino acids. CDR1 is SGDLS and CDR2 is YYNGEE in the germline V gene. J was trimmed by 5 bases and V by 0 bases; bases with no gene match: 4. The CDR3 is CASSVVVSGNNEQFF. In DNA form, the CDR3 reads TGTGCCAGCAGCGTAGTGGTTAGCGGGAACAATGAGCAGTTCTTC.

CDR3 loop: CASSRDRVMETQYF. In DNA, the CDR3 is TGTGCCAGCAGTCGGGACAGGGTCATGGAGACCCAGTACTTC. The chain recombines TRBV6-1 with TRBJ2-5, with TRBD1 matching over 9 bases. Germline trimming cut 5 bases from V and 5 bases from J; bases unmatched to any gene: 6. The CDR3 length is 14 residues. The germline CDR1 and CDR2 sequences are MNHNS and SASEGT.

The chain joins TRBV4-1 to TRBJ2-1; no firm D call. Germline V lookup: CDR1 MGHRA, CDR2 YSYEKL. V lost 1 base and J 13 bases, leaving 17 bases between the germline ends. The CDR3 extends over 14 amino acids. The CDR3 coding sequence is TGCGCCAGCAGCCAAGGACCCCTAAGGAGTGCTCAGTTCTTC. It specifies CASSQGPLRSAQFF.

The rearrangement joins TRBV18 to TRBJ2-5; D not resolved. Germline values: CDR1 KGHSH, CDR2 LQKENI. The CDR3 consists of 14 residues. V lost 6 bases to trimming and J lost 1 base, with 12 bases between them. CDR3 sequence reads: CASSPLPSQETQYF. The DNA for the CDR3 is TGTGCCAGCTCCCCCCTACCCTCCCAAGAGACCCAGTACTTC. Full variable domain (remainder filled in from reference TRBV18 and TRBJ2-5): NAGVMQNPRHLVRRRGQEARLRCSPMKGHSHVYWYRQLPEEGLKFMVYLQKENIIDESGMPKERFSAEFPKEGPSILRIQQVVRGDSAAYFCASSPLPSQETQYFGPGTRLLVL.

This chain joins TRBV27 and TRBJ2-2; D gene uncertain. There are 15 residues in the CDR3. In germline, CDR1 is MNHEY, CDR2 SMNVEV (reference sequence). V was clipped by 2 bases and J by 7 bases, with 14 bases between them. The CDR3 region is CASSLGPAMVGELFF. The CDR3 DNA sequence: TGTGCCAGCAGTTTAGGGCCGGCCATGGTCGGGGAGCTGTTTTTT.

The chain carries TRBV25-1 and TRBJ2-3; 9 positions agree with TRBD2. The CDR3 is 15 amino acids. CDR1 and CDR2 (germline): MGHDK, SYGVNS. The V segment lost 3 bases and the J segment 6 bases; nucleotides outside the gene matches: 7. CDR3 region: CASSDRAGGSDTQYF. CDR3 coding DNA: TGTGCCAGCAGTGACAGAGCGGGAGGATCGGATACGCAGTATTTT.

In DNA, the CDR3 is TGTGCCAGCAGCCGCGGACTAGCAGGCGAGCAGTACTTC. The encoded protein is CASSRGLAGEQYF. V usage is TRBV5-6 and J usage is TRBJ2-7; 8 bases align to TRBD2. CDR3 length: 13 amino acids. Germline CDR1 SGHDT, CDR2 YYEEEE. V was clipped by 4 bases and J by 6 bases; unmatched bases: 6.

V is TRBV5-4 and J is TRBJ2-7; possibly TRBD1 for D (6 bases). This CDR3 contains 14 residues. Trimming left V 2 bases short and J 0 bases short, with 9 bases between. Germline CDR1 and CDR2: SGHNT and YYREEE (reference sequence). The CDR3: CASSFGGSSYEQYF. In DNA form, the CDR3 reads TGTGCCAGCAGCTTTGGGGGCTCCTCCTACGAGCAGTACTTC. Using reference TRBV5-4 and TRBJ2-7 for the parts outside the CDR3, the full variable domain is ETGVTQSPTHLIKTRGQQVTLRCSSQSGHNTVSWYQQALGQGPQFIFQYYREEENGRGNFPPRFSGLQFPNYSSELNVNALELDDSALYLCASSFGGSSYEQYFGPGTRLTVT.

The chain joins TRBV10-3 to TRBJ2-2; maybe TRBD1 (5 bases). Germline-derived CDR1 and CDR2 are ENHRY and SYGVKD. This CDR3 is 14 amino acids long. V was shortened by 3 bases and J by 2 bases, with 7 bases between the two germline ends. CDR3 in DNA: TGTGCCATCAGTGAAAGGGGAAACACCGGGGAGCTGTTTTTT. It translates to CAISERGNTGELFF.

This sequence joins TRBV5-5 and TRBJ1-4, with TRBD1 matching 7 bases. Germline V gene lookup returns CDR1 SGHKS and CDR2 YYEKEE (reference sequence). V was clipped by 4 bases and J by 8 bases; unmatched bases: 11. The CDR3 runs to 15 residues. The DNA of the CDR3 is TGTGCCAGCAGCCTTAACAGGGGTCGAGGGGAAAAACTGTTTTTT. Its protein product is CASSLNRGRGEKLFF.

The gene calls are TRBV14 and TRBJ1-4; D is unresolved. In germline, CDR1 is SGHDN, CDR2 FVKESK. V shed 2 bases and J shed 4 bases, with 5 bases lying between them. The CDR3 is 13 amino acids. CDR3 residues: CASSQPFNEKLFF. The CDR3 bases are TGTGCCAGCAGCCAACCGTTTAATGAAAAACTGTTTTTT.

This chain connects TRBV7-2 to TRBJ2-4, with D perhaps matching TRBD1 (5 bases). The germline V gene has CDR1 SGHTA and CDR2 FQGNSA. This CDR3 has 16 residues. V lost 1 base, J lost 0 bases, and 10 bases lay in between. The CDR3 here is CASSLEQALAKNIQYF. Written as DNA, the CDR3 is TGTGCCAGCAGCTTAGAACAGGCCTTAGCCAAAAACATTCAGTACTTC.

The chain recombines TRBV5-1 with TRBJ1-2; 7 bases map to TRBD1. In germline, CDR1 is SGHRS, CDR2 YFSETQ. This CDR3 comprises 11 residues. After removal of 6 bases from V and 7 bases from J, the junction contained 3 bases not matched to a gene. The DNA of the CDR3 is TGCGCCAGCAAAGGGACAGTTGGCTACACCTTC. This sequence encodes CASKGTVGYTF.

V usage is TRBV6-5 and J usage is TRBJ1-1, with D possibly matching TRBD1 (5 bases). The CDR3 is 11 residues long. Trimming cost V 5 bases and J 8 bases, with 9 bases left between them. Germline CDR1 is MNHEY and CDR2 is SVGAGI. CDR3 loop: CASSQRQEAFF. For the CDR3, the DNA is TGTGCCAGCAGTCAACGACAGGAAGCTTTCTTT.

V is TRBV28 and J is TRBJ2-7; weak D call: TRBD1 (6 bases). Germline lookup yields CDR1 MDHEN and CDR2 SYDVKM. CDR3 length: 15 residues. Trimming cost V 4 bases and J 3 bases, with 16 bases left between them. This chain's CDR3 is CASSWQGLGVYEQYF. DNA for the CDR3: TGTGCCAGCAGTTGGCAGGGGCTAGGCGTCTACGAGCAGTACTTC. Supplemented by reference TRBV28 and TRBJ2-7, the full variable domain reads DVKVTQSSRYLVKRTGEKVFLECVQDMDHENMFWYRQDPGLGLRLIYFSYDVKMKEKGDIPEGYSVSREKKERFSLILESASTNQTSMYLCASSWQGLGVYEQYFGPGTRLTVT.

This chain links TRBV28 with TRBJ2-7, with TRBD2 matching over 7 bases. CDR3 length equals 14 residues. Trimming removed 3 bases from V and 4 bases from J; junction bases left unmatched: 6. The germline V gene encodes CDR1 MDHEN and CDR2 SYDVKM. CDR3 residues: CASSLSPRGYEQYF. The CDR3 DNA sequence: TGTGCCAGCAGTTTGTCGCCGCGGGGGTACGAGCAGTACTTC.

The genes are TRBV4-1 and TRBJ1-2; D unresolved. Germline V gene sequence: CDR1 MGHRA, CDR2 YSYEKL. The length of the CDR3 is 14 residues. With 5 bases removed from V and 8 bases from J, the gap between germline ends came to 18 bases. CDR3 bases: TGCGCCAGCAGCTACGTCGGGGTCGCGGAGGGCTACACCTTC. Translating gives CASSYVGVAEGYTF.

The table lists this clone with a count of one. This sequence joins TRBV11-2 and TRBJ2-3; 13 bases are shared with TRBD2. The trim removed 4 bases at V and 0 bases at J, leaving 4 bases unmatched. This CDR3 contains 17 residues. Germline V gene sequence: CDR1 SGHAT, CDR2 FQNNGV. The CDR3: CASSSRLAGGSTDTQYF. The CDR3 DNA sequence: TGTGCCAGCAGCTCTAGACTAGCGGGGGGTAGCACAGATACGCAGTATTTT.

The V and J genes are TRBV6-5 and TRBJ1-1; D not certain. Trimming cost V 6 bases and J 0 bases, with 8 bases left between them. Germline CDR1 reads MNHEY; CDR2 reads SVGAGI. CDR3 size: 13 residues. The CDR3 DNA reads as TGTGCCAGCAGGACGACACTGAACACTGAAGCTTTCTTT. Translated, it gives CASRTTLNTEAFF.